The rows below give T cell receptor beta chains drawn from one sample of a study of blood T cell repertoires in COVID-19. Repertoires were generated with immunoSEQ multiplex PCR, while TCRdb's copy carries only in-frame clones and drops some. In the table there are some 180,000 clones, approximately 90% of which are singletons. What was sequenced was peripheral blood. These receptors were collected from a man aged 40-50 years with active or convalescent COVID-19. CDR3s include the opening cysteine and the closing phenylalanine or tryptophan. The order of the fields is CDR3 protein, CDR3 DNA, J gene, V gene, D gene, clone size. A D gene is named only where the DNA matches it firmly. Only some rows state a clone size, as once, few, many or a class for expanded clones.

CDR3: CASRTVGEGYTF
DNA: TGTGCCAGTCGGACAGTCGGGGAGGGCTACACCTTC
J: TRBJ1-2
V: TRBV19
D: NA
size: NA

CDR3: CASRRQADSPLHF
DNA: TGTGCCAGCAGGAGACAGGCTGATTCACCCCTCCACTTT
J: TRBJ1-6
V: TRBV6-5
D: NA
size: few

CDR3: CASSLDRVAETQYF
DNA: TGTGCCAGCAGCTTGGACAGGGTTGCCGAGACCCAGTACTTC
J: TRBJ2-5
V: TRBV5-6
D: NA
size: NA

CDR3: CASSGDRVDEQFF
DNA: TGTGCCAGTAGTGGGGACAGGGTGGATGAGCAGTTCTTC
J: TRBJ2-1
V: TRBV19
D: TRBD1
size: once

CDR3: CASSPSGSSYNEQFF
DNA: TGTGCCAGCTCACCATCAGGTAGCTCCTACAATGAGCAGTTCTTC
J: TRBJ2-1
V: TRBV18
D: NA
size: NA

CDR3: CASSRGDRVYEQYF
DNA: TGCGCCAGCAGCCGGGGGGACAGGGTCTACGAGCAGTACTTC
J: TRBJ2-7
V: TRBV4-3
D: TRBD1
size: NA

CDR3: CASSFRQNEAFF
DNA: TGTGCCAGCAGTTTTCGACAGAATGAAGCTTTCTTT
J: TRBJ1-1
V: TRBV28
D: NA
size: NA

CDR3: CASSDDRGLNQPQHF
DNA: TGTGCCAGCAGCGACGACAGGGGGCTCAATCAGCCCCAGCATTTT
J: TRBJ1-5
V: TRBV11-2
D: TRBD1
size: NA

CDR3: CASSESGVGYTF
DNA: TGTGCCAGCAGTGAATCAGGGGTTGGCTACACCTTC
J: TRBJ1-2
V: TRBV6-4
D: NA
size: NA

CDR3: CASSLRQGSGNTIYF
DNA: TGTGCCAGCAGTTTAAGGCAGGGTTCTGGAAACACCATATATTTT
J: TRBJ1-3
V: TRBV28
D: NA
size: NA

CDR3: CASSLRQGNTEAFF
DNA: TGCGCCAGCAGCCTACGACAGGGGAACACTGAAGCTTTCTTT
J: TRBJ1-1
V: TRBV5-1
D: TRBD1
size: few

CDR3: CAHGEGPEKLFF
DNA: TGTGCCCACGGGGAAGGCCCTGAAAAACTGTTTTTT
J: TRBJ1-4
V: TRBV6-5
D: NA
size: NA

CDR3: CASKDRAEEQYF
DNA: TGTGCCAGTAAAGACAGGGCGGAGGAGCAGTACTTC
J: TRBJ2-7
V: TRBV19
D: TRBD1
size: NA

CDR3: CASSSTSGSTYEQYF
DNA: TGCGCCAGCAGCAGTACTAGCGGGAGCACCTACGAGCAGTACTTC
J: TRBJ2-7
V: TRBV5-1
D: TRBD2
size: NA

CDR3: CASSLETGGRETQYF
DNA: TGTGCCAGCAGCTTAGAAACGGGAGGTCGGGAGACCCAGTACTTC
J: TRBJ2-5
V: TRBV7-2
D: TRBD2
size: NA

CDR3: CASSQAGGMNTEAFF
DNA: TGTGCCAGCAGCCAAGCCGGAGGCATGAACACTGAAGCTTTCTTT
J: TRBJ1-1
V: TRBV4-2
D: NA
size: few

CDR3: CASSFSPSAQAYNEQFF
DNA: TGCGCCAGCAGCTTCAGTCCTAGCGCCCAGGCCTACAATGAGCAGTTCTTC
J: TRBJ2-1
V: TRBV5-1
D: NA
size: NA

CDR3: CASSLRGTYNEQFF
DNA: TGTGCCAGCAGCTTAAGGGGAACGTACAATGAGCAGTTCTTC
J: TRBJ2-1
V: TRBV7-9
D: NA
size: NA

CDR3: CASSVAGGPYEQYF
DNA: TGTGCCAGCAGCGTAGCGGGGGGGCCCTACGAGCAGTACTTC
J: TRBJ2-7
V: TRBV5-5
D: TRBD2
size: once

CDR3: CASSKTHDRGDYGYTF
DNA: TGTGCCAGTAGTAAAACCCACGACAGGGGTGACTATGGCTACACCTTC
J: TRBJ1-2
V: TRBV19
D: TRBD1
size: NA

CDR3: CAILEVQMGEQYF
DNA: TGTGCCATCCTGGAGGTACAGATGGGGGAGCAGTACTTC
J: TRBJ2-7
V: TRBV10-3
D: NA
size: NA

CDR3: CASSVVGENTEAFF
DNA: TGTGCCAGCAGCGTAGTCGGGGAGAACACTGAAGCTTTCTTT
J: TRBJ1-1
V: TRBV9
D: NA
size: NA

CDR3: CASSIFMGREANYGYTF
DNA: TGTGCCAGTAGTATCTTTATGGGCAGGGAAGCTAACTATGGCTACACCTTC
J: TRBJ1-2
V: TRBV19
D: NA
size: NA

CDR3: CASRGGGQKTQYF
DNA: TGTGCCAGCAGGGGGGGAGGGCAGAAGACCCAGTACTTC
J: TRBJ2-5
V: TRBV25-1
D: TRBD2
size: NA

CDR3: CASSTIGTGVQHF
DNA: TGTGCCAGTAGTACGATTGGGACAGGGGTCCAGCATTTT
J: TRBJ1-5
V: TRBV19
D: TRBD1
size: NA

CDR3: CASRNRDRGFSEKLFF
DNA: TGTGCCAGCAGGAACCGGGACAGGGGTTTCTCGGAAAAACTGTTTTTT
J: TRBJ1-4
V: TRBV11-2
D: TRBD1
size: NA

CDR3: CASTVVPGNTIYF
DNA: TGTGCCAGCACGGTGGTCCCTGGAAACACCATATATTTT
J: TRBJ1-3
V: TRBV5-4
D: NA
size: NA

CDR3: CASSRQGFRSQETQYF
DNA: TGTGCCAGCAGCCGCCAGGGTTTCCGATCCCAAGAGACCCAGTACTTC
J: TRBJ2-5
V: TRBV7-2
D: NA
size: NA

CDR3: CASSRGTGGLANYGYTF
DNA: TGCGCCAGCAGCCGAGGGACAGGGGGCTTAGCTAACTATGGCTACACCTTC
J: TRBJ1-2
V: TRBV5-1
D: TRBD1
size: NA

CDR3: CASRPGQSTEAFF
DNA: TGTGCCAGCAGGCCGGGACAGTCCACTGAAGCTTTCTTT
J: TRBJ1-1
V: TRBV2
D: TRBD1
size: NA

CDR3: CASSPQGGHEKLFF
DNA: TGTGCCAGCTCACCACAGGGGGGGCATGAAAAACTGTTTTTT
J: TRBJ1-4
V: TRBV18
D: NA
size: NA

CDR3: CASSRDNYEQYF
DNA: TGTGCCAGCAGCCGGGATAACTACGAGCAGTACTTC
J: TRBJ2-7
V: TRBV5-6
D: NA
size: NA

CDR3: CASSQKTGYGTEAFF
DNA: TGCGCCAGCAGCCAAAAAACAGGGTACGGCACTGAAGCTTTCTTT
J: TRBJ1-1
V: TRBV5-1
D: NA
size: NA

CDR3: CASSLGTPTDTQYF
DNA: TGTGCCAGCAGCCTTGGGACACCTACAGATACGCAGTATTTT
J: TRBJ2-3
V: TRBV6-5
D: NA
size: NA

CDR3: CASSSGTGSQETQYF
DNA: TGTGCCAGCAGCTCCGGGACAGGGTCTCAAGAGACCCAGTACTTC
J: TRBJ2-5
V: TRBV5-5
D: TRBD1
size: NA

CDR3: CASSSDGRGPEAFF
DNA: TGCGCCAGCAGCTCGGACGGCAGGGGCCCTGAAGCTTTCTTT
J: TRBJ1-1
V: TRBV5-1
D: NA
size: NA

CDR3: CASTTSGLAAPYEQYF
DNA: TGTGCCAGCACCACTTCCGGACTAGCGGCCCCCTACGAGCAGTACTTC
J: TRBJ2-7
V: TRBV6-6
D: TRBD2
size: once

CDR3: CASSLRRDTEAFF
DNA: TGTGCCAGCAGTCTAAGGAGGGACACTGAAGCTTTCTTT
J: TRBJ1-1
V: TRBV28
D: NA
size: once

CDR3: CASGRNTEAFF
DNA: TGTGCCAGTGGGAGGAACACTGAAGCTTTCTTT
J: TRBJ1-1
V: TRBV6-6
D: NA
size: NA